Listed below are T cell receptor beta chains from one sample, sequenced in a study of blood T cells in healthy people across ages. MiXCR, run by TCRdb on the 5' RACE reads, gives a single entry per CDR3 protein. The sample holds about 1 million distinct CDR3 sequences, 35% to 50% seen once. The material sequenced was blood. These receptors were collected from a woman aged 55 to 70 in good health. Each CDR3 is given with its conserved first and last residue. The order of the fields is clone size, V gene, D gene, J gene, CDR3 DNA, CDR3 protein. The D gene is left open where the match is weak. The listing skips clone size in some rows; elsewhere it reads once, few, many or a size class.

clone_size: -
v_call: TRBV2
d_call: TRBD2
j_call: TRBJ2-4
cdr3_nt: TGTGCCAGCAGTATCCGACTAGCGGGAGTTGGAAACATTCAGTACTTC
cdr3_aa: CASSIRLAGVGNIQYF

clone_size: once
v_call: TRBV25-1
d_call: -
j_call: TRBJ1-6
cdr3_nt: TGTGCCAGCAGTGGGTATCGACGGGAACTCCTAAGCTCCTATAATTCACCCCTCCACTTT
cdr3_aa: CASSGYRRELLSSYNSPLHF

clone_size: -
v_call: TRBV5-1
d_call: -
j_call: TRBJ2-2
cdr3_nt: TGCGCCAGCAGCTTGGATTCGACAGGATTCACCGGGGAGCTGTTTTTT
cdr3_aa: CASSLDSTGFTGELFF

clone_size: few
v_call: TRBV28
d_call: -
j_call: TRBJ2-7
cdr3_nt: TGTGCCAGCAGTCCTCCCGACGACTACGAGCAGTACTTC
cdr3_aa: CASSPPDDYEQYF

clone_size: -
v_call: TRBV20-1
d_call: TRBD2
j_call: TRBJ2-5
cdr3_nt: TGCAGTGCTAGCCCTAGCGGGAGCCTCCAAGAGACCCAGTACTTC
cdr3_aa: CSASPSGSLQETQYF

clone_size: -
v_call: TRBV27
d_call: -
j_call: TRBJ2-4
cdr3_nt: TGTGCCAGCAGAGGCCCAGCGCCAGAGCAGTACTTC
cdr3_aa: CASRGPAPEQYF

clone_size: -
v_call: TRBV15
d_call: -
j_call: TRBJ1-1
cdr3_nt: TGTGCCACCAGCAGAGACGCGGTACGGAACACTGAAGCTTTCTTT
cdr3_aa: CATSRDAVRNTEAFF

clone_size: -
v_call: TRBV6-6
d_call: -
j_call: TRBJ1-5
cdr3_nt: TGTGCCAGCAGTTACTCACAACTACTAGATCAGCCCCAGCATTTT
cdr3_aa: CASSYSQLLDQPQHF

clone_size: -
v_call: TRBV2
d_call: -
j_call: TRBJ2-5
cdr3_nt: TGTGCCGGTAGGCGTGGGAGATTAGAGACCCAGTACTTC
cdr3_aa: CAGRRGRLETQYF

clone_size: -
v_call: TRBV20-1
d_call: -
j_call: TRBJ1-6
cdr3_nt: TGCAGTGCTGACGTATGGGGGTCAGGGTCCTATAATTCACCCCTCCACTTT
cdr3_aa: CSADVWGSGSYNSPLHF